The subject of this entry is one TCR beta chain. The sample holds a few counts of this clonotype. No antigen is known for it. No base-level quality is on record; no much larger clone is a single base apart. This sample was included in a study of low-dose radiotherapy and immunotherapy resistance in tumors (dated by TCRdb to 2021 to 2024). Study-level background: Cohort 1 received 0.5 Gy per fraction every 2 weeks, with a prescribed total PTV dose of 6.5 Gy. For Cohort 2, the dose was 1 Gy per fraction given every two weeks, adding up to 13 Gy in total across 26 weeks. Nivolumab was administered intravenously as a 240 mg flat dose every two weeks, and ipilimumab was administered intravenously at 1 mg/kg every six weeks. Patients took aspirin 300 mg orally once daily for four cycles, starting on cycle 1 day 1. The trial did not randomize participants into treatment groups. Cyclophosphamide 200 mg/m2 was given intravenously every two weeks, one day before each radiation and immunotherapy administration. Eight patients were included in the translational analysis: three from the first dose cohort and the first five from the second dose cohort.

Sample time point, as interpreted from the label and publication: before trial treatment. The donors took part in RACIN, a single-arm, phase I, dose-escalation trial that combined nivolumab, ipilimumab, aspirin, low-dose cyclophosphamide and low-dose radiotherapy. To be eligible, a patient needed to have an advanced solid tumor that was TIL-negative. Per the germline V gene, SQVTM is the CDR1 and ANQGSEA is the CDR2. From the cysteine up to the phenylalanine, the CDR3 has a length of 14 residues. Here the CDR3 DNA is all that survives: 42 bases in frame from base 1. V is shortened by 4 bases, J by 0 bases, and the region joining them spans 10 bases. Sequencing relied on an Illumina HiSeq 2500. First-strand cDNA was synthesized using Superscript III and a set of TRAV- and TRBV-specific primers, so that both TCRalpha and TCRbeta chains were covered. TCRs were amplified with Phusion for 15 to 25 PCR cycles using a constant-region primer together with the adapter attached to the V primers. The isolated mRNA was amplified using the MessageAmp II aRNA Amplification Kit, with in vitro transcription performed for around 16 hours at 37 degrees C. mRNA for TCR sequencing was isolated with the Dynabeads mRNA DIRECT Purification Kit. Indexed Illumina adapters were added in a second Phusion PCR of about 24 cycles, and the PCR products were purified with AMPure XP beads. The paper's processing steps were these. Using custom Perl scripts, TCR sequences encoding the same protein were pooled, out-of-frame sequences were removed, and the abundance of each clonotype was computed. The analysis excluded TCR sequences that were supported by just one read. The metrics used to describe the repertoires included Shannon entropy, Gini index, clonality, richness, and the frequency of TCRs shared between repertoires. TCRdb took the public reads, trimmed them with fastp at Q25, ran MiXCR for clone calling and kept in-frame beta chains. Every entry covers one CDR3 protein and lists the most common genes and DNA from its rows. None of the V and J calls come from the authors' own analysis; TCRdb made them. Across this sample there are 55,000 to 65,000 distinct CDR3 sequences, with less than 30% seen only once. 5.5% to 8% of the sample lies in the top ten.

The specimen comprised PBMCs, sampled before treatment. This clonotype originated in a male donor with rectosigmoid adenocarcinoma. Here the chain combines TRBV29-1 and TRBJ2-1; perhaps TRBD2 is the D gene, with 5 bases matching. The nucleotides are TGCAGCGTTGTGGTGGGGAGCTCCTACAATGAGCAGTTCTTC. Translated, this is CSVVVGSSYNEQFF.